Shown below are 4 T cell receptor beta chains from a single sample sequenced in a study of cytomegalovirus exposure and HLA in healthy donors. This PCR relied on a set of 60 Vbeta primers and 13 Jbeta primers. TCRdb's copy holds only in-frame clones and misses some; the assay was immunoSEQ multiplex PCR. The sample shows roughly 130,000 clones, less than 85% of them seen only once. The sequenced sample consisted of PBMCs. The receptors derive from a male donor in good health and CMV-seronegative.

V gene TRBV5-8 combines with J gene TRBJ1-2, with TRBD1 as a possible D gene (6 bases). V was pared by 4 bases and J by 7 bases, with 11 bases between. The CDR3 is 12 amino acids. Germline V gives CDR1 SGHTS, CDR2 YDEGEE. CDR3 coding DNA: TGTGCCAGCAGCCGGGGGGCAGGTGGCTACACCTTC. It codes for CASSRGAGGYTF.

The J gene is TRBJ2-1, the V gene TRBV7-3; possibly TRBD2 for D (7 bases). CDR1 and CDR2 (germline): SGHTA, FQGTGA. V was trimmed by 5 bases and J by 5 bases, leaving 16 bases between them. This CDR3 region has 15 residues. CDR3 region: CASSRGAGTNNEQFF. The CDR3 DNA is TGTGCCAGCAGCCGGGGGGCAGGGACTAACAATGAGCAGTTCTTC.

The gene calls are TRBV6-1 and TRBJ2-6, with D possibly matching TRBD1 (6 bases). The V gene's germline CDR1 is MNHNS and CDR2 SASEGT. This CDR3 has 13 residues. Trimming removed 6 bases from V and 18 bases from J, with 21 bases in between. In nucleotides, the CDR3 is TGTGCCAGCAGCGAAAGGACAGTCTCTCCTAAGACTTTC. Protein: CASSERTVSPKTF.

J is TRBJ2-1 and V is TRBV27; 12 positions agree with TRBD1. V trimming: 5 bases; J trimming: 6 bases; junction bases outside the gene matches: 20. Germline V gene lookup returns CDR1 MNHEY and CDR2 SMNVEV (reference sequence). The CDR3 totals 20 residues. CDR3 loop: CASSRTSGTGGAGGSNEQFF. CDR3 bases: TGTGCCAGCAGTAGAACCTCCGGGACAGGGGGCGCAGGGGGTAGCAATGAGCAGTTCTTC.